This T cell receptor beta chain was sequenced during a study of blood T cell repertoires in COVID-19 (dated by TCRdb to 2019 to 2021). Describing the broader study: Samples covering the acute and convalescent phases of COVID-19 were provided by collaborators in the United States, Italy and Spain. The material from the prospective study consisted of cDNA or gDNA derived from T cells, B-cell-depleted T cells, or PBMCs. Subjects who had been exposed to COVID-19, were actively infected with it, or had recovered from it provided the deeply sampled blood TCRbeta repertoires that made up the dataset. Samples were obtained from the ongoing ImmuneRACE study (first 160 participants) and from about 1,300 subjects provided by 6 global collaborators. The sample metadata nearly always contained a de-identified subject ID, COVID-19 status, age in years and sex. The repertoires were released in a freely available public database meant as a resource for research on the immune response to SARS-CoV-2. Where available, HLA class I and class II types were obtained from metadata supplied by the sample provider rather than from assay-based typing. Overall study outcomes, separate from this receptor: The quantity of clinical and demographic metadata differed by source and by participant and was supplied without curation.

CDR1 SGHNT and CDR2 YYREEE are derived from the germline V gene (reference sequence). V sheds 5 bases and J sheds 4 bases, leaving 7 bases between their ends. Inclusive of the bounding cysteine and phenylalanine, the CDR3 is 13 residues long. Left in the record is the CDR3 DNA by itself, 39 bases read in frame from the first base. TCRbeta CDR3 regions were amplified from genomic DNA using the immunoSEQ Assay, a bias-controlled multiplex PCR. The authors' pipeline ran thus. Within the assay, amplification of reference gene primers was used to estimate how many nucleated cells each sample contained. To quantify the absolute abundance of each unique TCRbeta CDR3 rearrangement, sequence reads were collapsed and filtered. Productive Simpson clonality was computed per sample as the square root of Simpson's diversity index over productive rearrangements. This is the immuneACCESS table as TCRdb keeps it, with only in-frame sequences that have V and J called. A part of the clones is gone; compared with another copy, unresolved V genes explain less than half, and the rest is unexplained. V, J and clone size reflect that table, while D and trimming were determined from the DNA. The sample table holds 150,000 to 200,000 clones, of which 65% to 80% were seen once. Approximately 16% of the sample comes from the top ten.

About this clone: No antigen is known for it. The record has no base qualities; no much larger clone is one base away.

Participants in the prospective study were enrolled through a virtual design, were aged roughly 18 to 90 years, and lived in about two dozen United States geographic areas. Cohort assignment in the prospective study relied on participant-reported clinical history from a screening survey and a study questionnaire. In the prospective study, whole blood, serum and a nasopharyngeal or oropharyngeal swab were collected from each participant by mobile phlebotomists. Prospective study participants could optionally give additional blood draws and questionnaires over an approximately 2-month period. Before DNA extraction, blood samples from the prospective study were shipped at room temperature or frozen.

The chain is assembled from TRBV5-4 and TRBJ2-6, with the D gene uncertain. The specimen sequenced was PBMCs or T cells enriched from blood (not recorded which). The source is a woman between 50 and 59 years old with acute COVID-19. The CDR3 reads CASRQYGANVLTF. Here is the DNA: TGTGCCAGCAGACAATACGGGGCCAACGTCCTGACTTTC.